One and the same sample provided the 28 T cell receptor beta chains below, sequenced in a study of T cell clonality in common variable immunodeficiency. Findings of the study overall: Common variable immunodeficiency TCR beta sequences reportedly had fewer deletions and N-nucleotide insertions.

Clones were sequenced by immunoSEQ multiplex PCR, and TCRdb holds only the in-frame ones, with some missing. The record shows approximately 15,000 clones for this sample, with no singletons present. Which antigens these TCRs recognize remains unknown. Sequenced material: peripheral blood mononuclear cells. Source of these receptors: a human donor with common variable immunodeficiency.

This clone has more than one count but fewer than ten. The read gets to within 3 residues of the CDR3 end, and the germline J gene fills in the rest. The chain uses TRBV7-2 and TRBJ2-7, with 8 nucleotides matching TRBD1. This CDR3 has 14 residues. Germline V CDR1 and CDR2: SGHTA, FQGNSA. V shed 4 bases and J 6 bases; nucleotides not matched to a gene: 8. CDR3 in amino acids: CASSSTGVVGEQYF. The covered CDR3 bases are TGTGCCAGCAGCTCGACAGGGGTCGTCGGCGAG.

This clone was observed a few times. The CDR3 end is not reached by the read, which stops 3 residues before it; the germline J gene fills it in. V and J are TRBV7-9 and TRBJ1-2; tentative D call: TRBD1 (5 bases). The CDR3 runs to 14 residues. Germline V gives CDR1 SEHNR, CDR2 FQNEAQ (reference sequence). The CDR3 sequence: CASRGAGTAERYTF. CDR3 bases read: TGTGCCAGCAGAGGCGCTGGGACTGCCGAACGC.

For this clone: The CDR3 goes on 3 residues after the read ends, and that part is filled in from the germline J gene. The genes are TRBV29-1 and TRBJ2-7; D remains unclear. Germline loops: CDR1 SQVTM, CDR2 ANQGSEA. Trimming shortened V by 4 bases and J by 4 bases, and 8 bases separated the two germline ends. The CDR3 is made up of 11 amino acids. The part of the CDR3 DNA that was read is TGCAGCGTTGGGTTAGGGTACGAG. Protein sequence: CSVGLGYE. The whole CDR3 is CSVGLGYEQYF.

This clone was seen a few times. From the germline J gene comes the end of the CDR3, since the read stops 3 residues before it. The genes are TRBV19 and TRBJ1-6; tentatively, D is TRBD1 (5 bases). The germline V gene has CDR1 LNHDA and CDR2 SQIVND (reference sequence). The CDR3 contains 14 residues. V lost 3 bases and J 9 bases, leaving 12 bases between the germline ends. The CDR3 DNA, read in part, is TGTGCCAGTAGTATTACGCTTAGGGGTTCACCC. This sequence encodes CASSITLRGSP. The full CDR3 sequence reads CASSITLRGSPLHF. Full variable domain (outside the CDR3, taken from reference TRBV19 and TRBJ1-6): DGGITQSPKYLFRKEGQNVTLSCEQNLNHDAMYWYRQDPGQGLRLIYYSQIVNDFQKGDIAEGYSVSREKKESFPLTVTSAQKNPTAFYLCASSITLRGSPLHFGNGTRLTVT.

This clone has a handful of counts. The sequence runs out 3 residues before the end of the CDR3; the remainder is reconstructed from the germline J gene. The genes are TRBV2 and TRBJ2-2, with 8 bases fitting TRBD1. From germline, CDR1 is SNHLY and CDR2 FYNNEI. V was clipped by 6 bases and J by 1 base; unmatched bases: 1. The CDR3 runs 14 residues. The CDR3 DNA, read in part, is TGTGCCAGCAGGGGGACAGGGAACACCGGGGAG. The encoded protein is CASRGTGNTGE. The whole CDR3 sequence is CASRGTGNTGELFF.

This clone was picked up many times. The read ends 3 residues before the CDR3 terminus; that terminus is restored from the germline J gene. V usage is TRBV6-4 and J usage is TRBJ2-5; 12 bases match TRBD2. The V and J ends lost 8 bases and 2 bases, in that order; junction bases with no gene match: 6. Looked up from germline, CDR1 is MRHNA and CDR2 is SNTAGT. The CDR3 is made up of 15 amino acids. CDR3 amino acids: CASGWTSGVQETQYF. The CDR3 bases that were read are TGTGCCAGCGGGTGGACTAGCGGGGTACAAGAGACC.

The table lists this clone with a few counts. The read stops 3 residues short of the end of the CDR3; the missing end is completed from the germline J gene. This sequence joins TRBV7-8 and TRBJ2-1, with TRBD2 matching 10 bases. Germline loops: CDR1 SGHVS, CDR2 FQNEAQ. V lost 5 bases, J lost 1 base, and 5 bases stayed unmatched. This CDR3 has 16 amino acids. The covered CDR3 bases are TGTGCCAGCAGCCCCTGGACTAGCGGATCCTACAATGAG. Translated, it gives CASSPWTSGSYNE. Given in full, the CDR3 is CASSPWTSGSYNEQFF.

A few counts support this clone. The sequenced fragment ends 3 residues before the CDR3 boundary, so the rest is inferred from the germline J gene. The rearrangement links TRBV19 to TRBJ1-2; no reliable D call. Trimming took 0 bases from V and 4 from J, leaving 12 bases between them. The CDR3 length is 15 residues. Germline CDR1 LNHDA, CDR2 SQIVND (reference sequence). The CDR3 loop is CASSIDHAPGYGYTF. CDR3 DNA (partial): TGTGCCAGTAGTATAGATCACGCGCCGGGCTATGGC. Variable domain in full (rest from reference TRBV19 and TRBJ1-2): DGGITQSPKYLFRKEGQNVTLSCEQNLNHDAMYWYRQDPGQGLRLIYYSQIVNDFQKGDIAEGYSVSREKKESFPLTVTSAQKNPTAFYLCASSIDHAPGYGYTFGSGTRLTVV.

This clone was seen only a few times. The CDR3 is cut off 3 residues early in the read; its end comes from the germline J gene. The chain is built from TRBV19 and TRBJ2-3; a weak D match, TRBD1 (5 bases). Per the germline V gene, CDR1 is LNHDA and CDR2 is SQIVND (reference sequence). The CDR3 has 14 residues. V lost 3 bases and J lost 8, with 15 bases in between. The sequenced CDR3 bases are TGTGCCAGTAGTATCGACAGCCAGGCCGGTACG. As protein: CASSIDSQAGT. The CDR3 as a whole reads CASSIDSQAGTQYF.

For this clone: The CDR3 end lies 3 residues beyond the end of the read and is filled in from the germline J gene. V gene TRBV18 combines with J gene TRBJ1-3; 8 nucleotides line up with TRBD1. Per germline, CDR1 KGHSH and CDR2 LQKENI. V lost 5 bases to trimming and J lost 0 bases; unmatched junction nucleotides: 9. This CDR3 contains 17 residues. The sequenced CDR3 bases are TGTGCCAGCTCAACCTTGGGACAGGCGATCTCTGGAAACACC. Protein product: CASSTLGQAISGNT. The whole CDR3 protein is CASSTLGQAISGNTIYF. The full variable domain, completed using reference TRBV18 and TRBJ1-3, is NAGVMQNPRHLVRRRGQEARLRCSPMKGHSHVYWYRQLPEEGLKFMVYLQKENIIDESGMPKERFSAEFPKEGPSILRIQQVVRGDSAAYFCASSTLGQAISGNTIYFGEGSWLTVV.

With regard to this clone: The read ends 3 residues early relative to the CDR3; the germline J gene fills the gap. The chain combines TRBV7-9 with TRBJ1-2; 10 bases map to TRBD1. Per the germline V gene, CDR1 is SEHNR and CDR2 is FQNEAQ (reference sequence). The ends lost 4 bases at V and 7 bases at J; junction bases unmatched: 6. The CDR3 is 14 amino acids. The CDR3 is CASSSTGGGLGYTF. CDR3 DNA, as far as it was read: TGTGCCAGCAGCTCGACAGGGGGCGGACTTGGC.

This clone showed up just a few times. The read comes to an end 3 residues before the CDR3 does, leaving the germline J gene to fill in the end. The chain has TRBV7-9 and TRBJ1-4; 9 positions agree with TRBD1. This CDR3 contains 13 residues. V dropped 8 bases and J dropped 8; count of bases not matched to a gene: 6. From germline, CDR1 is SEHNR and CDR2 FQNEAQ (reference sequence). CDR3 DNA (partial): TGTGCCAGCGGCGGGACAGGGTTAGAAAAA. Amino acids: CASGGTGLEK. The whole CDR3 region reads CASGGTGLEKLFF.

There are a few counts of this clone. From the germline J gene comes the end of the CDR3, since the read stops 3 residues before it. This chain links TRBV7-3 with TRBJ1-5, with TRBD1 identical over 9 bases. Germline CDR1 SGHTA, CDR2 FQGTGA. Losses at the gene ends were 10 bases for V and 3 bases for J; bases not matched to a gene: 10. This CDR3 has 15 amino acids. Partial CDR3 DNA: TGTGCCACCTGGGGACAGGGAACCATCAATCAGCCC. Translated, it gives CATWGQGTINQP. The entire CDR3 protein reads CATWGQGTINQPQHF.

This clone turned up a few times. The DNA ends 3 residues before the CDR3 does, and the rest of the CDR3 is filled in from the germline J gene. This chain links TRBV2 with TRBJ2-5; 9 bases are a match to TRBD2. CDR3 size: 16 residues. The ends lost 8 bases at V and 2 bases at J; junction bases unmatched: 12. CDR1 is SNHLY, CDR2 FYNNEI, per germline. CDR3 residues: CASGYDLAGQQETQYF. CDR3 bases read: TGTGCCAGCGGTTATGACCTAGCGGGACAACAAGAGACC.

A word on this clone: Coverage ceases 3 residues before the CDR3 finishes, and the germline J gene fills in the end. The chain links TRBV18 to TRBJ2-5; 10 bases align to TRBD2. The CDR3 consists of 18 residues. Germline V lookup: CDR1 KGHSH, CDR2 LQKENI. V lost 2 bases, J lost 5 bases, and 14 bases stayed unmatched. The sequenced part of the CDR3 DNA is TGTGCCAGCTCACCAAAGGGGTCTGGACTAGCGGCCTTGGAGACC. Its translation is CASSPKGSGLAALET. The full CDR3 protein reads CASSPKGSGLAALETQYF.

In this sample, this clone turned up a few times. The CDR3 end lies 3 residues beyond the end of the read and is filled in from the germline J gene. V is TRBV19 and J is TRBJ2-3; a possible D gene is TRBD2 (5 bases). The germline CDR1 and CDR2 sequences are LNHDA and SQIVND (reference sequence). The V gene lost 3 bases and the J gene lost 2 bases, with 9 bases spanning the gap. The CDR3 extends over 14 amino acids. The CDR3 protein is CASSILDYTDTQYF. CDR3 DNA (partial): TGTGCCAGTAGTATCCTCGACTACACAGATACG.

This clone occurred a few times. The observed sequence ends 3 residues before the CDR3 terminus, with the missing tail filled in from the germline J gene. The rearrangement uses TRBV19 and TRBJ1-5, with D perhaps matching TRBD1 (5 bases). The CDR3 contains 13 residues. Germline CDR1 and CDR2: LNHDA and SQIVND (reference sequence). V lost 5 bases and J 4 bases, leaving 9 bases between the germline ends. The CDR3 protein is CASSPRENQPQHF. The sequenced CDR3 bases are TGTGCCAGTAGTCCCAGGGAGAATCAGCCC.

Notes on this clone: The DNA ends 3 residues before the CDR3 does, and the rest of the CDR3 is filled in from the germline J gene. This chain uses TRBV7-2 with TRBJ2-3; weak D call: TRBD1 (5 bases). This CDR3 comprises 13 residues. V lost 3 bases and J 6 bases, leaving 10 bases between the germline ends. Germline assignment: CDR1 SGHTA and CDR2 FQGNSA. CDR3 DNA, as far as it was read: TGTGCCAGCAGCTTTGGCAGGGTTGATACG. This translates into CASSFGRVDT. The entire CDR3 sequence reads CASSFGRVDTQYF.

This clone came up a few times. The CDR3 goes on 3 residues after the read ends, and that part is filled in from the germline J gene. The J gene is TRBJ2-1, the V gene TRBV19, with D perhaps matching TRBD2 (6 bases). CDR1 is LNHDA and CDR2 is SQIVND in the germline V gene (reference sequence). The V end lost 5 bases, the J end lost 9 bases, and 20 bases lay between the germline ends. The CDR3 loop spans 15 amino acids. The DNA read from the CDR3 is TGTGCCAGTAGTCCCGGGACTGGGATATTTGGTGAG. As protein: CASSPGTGIFGE. The full CDR3 protein reads CASSPGTGIFGEQFF.

The covered CDR3 bases are TGTGCCTGGAGTCCGGACAGGGGCTTTTATGGC. Its translation: CAWSPDRGFYG. The CDR3 in its entirety is CAWSPDRGFYGYTF. The rearrangement uses TRBV30 and TRBJ1-2; 9 bases are shared with TRBD1. Read data end 3 residues before the CDR3 end; the end is taken from the germline J gene. The junction had 6 bases not matched to a gene; V was cut back by 2 bases and J by 5 bases. Germline V gives CDR1 GTSNPN, CDR2 SVGIG (reference sequence). The CDR3 is 14 residues long.

This clone has only a few counts. With the read ending 3 residues before the CDR3 end, the germline J gene is used to fill in that end. This chain joins TRBV19 and TRBJ2-3; 8 bases align to TRBD1. Looked up from germline, CDR1 is LNHDA and CDR2 is SQIVND (reference sequence). The CDR3 extends over 15 amino acids. Germline trimming cut 2 bases from V and 6 bases from J; bases unmatched to any gene: 7. CDR3 DNA, as far as it was read: TGTGCCAGTAGTATAACCGGGACAGGTGGGGATACG. Translated: CASSITGTGGDT. The whole CDR3 sequence reads CASSITGTGGDTQYF.

This clone was recorded a few times. The sequenced fragment ends 3 residues before the CDR3 boundary, so the rest is inferred from the germline J gene. The rearrangement uses TRBV7-9 and TRBJ2-7; no firm D call. Germline V gene sequence: CDR1 SEHNR, CDR2 FQNEAQ (reference sequence). Trimming left V 1 base short and J 4 bases short, with 8 bases between. This CDR3 contains 13 residues. CDR3 DNA (partial): TGTGCCAGCAGCTTAGGCCAGAAGTACGAG. Protein: CASSLGQKYE. The full CDR3 is CASSLGQKYEQYF. The whole variable domain, filled in from reference TRBV7-9 and TRBJ2-7, reads DTGVSQNPRHKITKRGQNVTFRCDPISEHNRLYWYRQTLGQGPEFLTYFQNEAQLEKSRLLSDRFSAERPKGSFSTLEIQRTEQGDSAMYLCASSLGQKYEQYFGPGTRLTVT.

This clone was seen a handful of times. Read sequence stops 3 residues before the CDR3 end, and the germline J gene provides the missing end. This rearrangement joins TRBV7-9 to TRBJ2-5, with 9 bases lining up with TRBD1. Looked up from germline, CDR1 is SEHNR and CDR2 is FQNEAQ (reference sequence). Germline trimming cut 6 bases from V and 5 bases from J; bases unmatched to any gene: 10. The CDR3 contains 15 residues. Here the CDR3 reads CASRHMDRGGETQYF. CDR3 DNA (partial): TGTGCCAGCAGGCACATGGACAGGGGAGGGGAGACC.

This clone was counted ten times or more. Coverage ceases 3 residues before the CDR3 finishes, and the germline J gene fills in the end. V and J are TRBV7-2 and TRBJ2-5; D is perhaps TRBD1 (6 bases). Trimming took 5 bases from V and 3 from J, leaving 16 bases between them. Germline V gives CDR1 SGHTA, CDR2 FQGNSA. This CDR3 spans 15 amino acids. The CDR3 bases that were read are TGTGCCAGCAGCCGTGTAGGGACAAGAGAAGAGACC. Protein sequence: CASSRVGTREET. The entire CDR3 protein reads CASSRVGTREETQYF.

By share, this clone counts as medium-sized. The read comes to an end 3 residues before the CDR3 does, leaving the germline J gene to fill in the end. The chain uses TRBV19 and TRBJ2-7; D is unresolved. CDR1 is LNHDA and CDR2 is SQIVND in the germline V gene (reference sequence). The V gene lost 7 bases and the J gene lost 2 bases, with 12 bases spanning the gap. CDR3 length: 13 residues. The CDR3 spells CASTGTTTYEQYF. The sequenced CDR3 bases are TGTGCCAGTACAGGTACCACCACCTACGAG.

This clone was picked up a small number of times. The CDR3 bases that were read are TGTGCCAGCAGCTTAGCTACAGGGGGCTCTAATTCACCC. As protein: CASSLATGGSNSP. The whole CDR3 reads CASSLATGGSNSPLHF. The V call is TRBV7-6, the J call TRBJ1-6; 9 positions match TRBD1. The read is 3 residues too short to cover the CDR3 end, so that end is filled in from the germline J gene. Germline lookup yields CDR1 SGHVS and CDR2 FNYEAQ. J gave up 6 bases and V 0 bases, and 3 bases lay outside the gene matches. This CDR3 contains 16 residues.

This clone was recorded a few times. The read finishes 3 residues shy of the CDR3 end, and the germline J gene is used to complete it. The chain has TRBV2 and TRBJ2-7; no reliable D call. The CDR3 covers 11 residues. The germline V gene encodes CDR1 SNHLY and CDR2 FYNNEI. With 3 bases removed from V and 3 bases from J, the gap between germline ends came to 3 bases. The sequenced part of the CDR3 DNA is TGTGCCAGCAGTGACGGCTACGAG. Amino acids: CASSDGYE. The full CDR3 protein is CASSDGYEQYF.

This clone was counted a few times. The CDR3 extends 3 residues past the end of the read, so its final part is completed from the germline J gene. V gene TRBV18 combines with J gene TRBJ1-2; no clear D gene. The CDR3 is 13 residues long. Germline lookup yields CDR1 KGHSH and CDR2 LQKENI. The CDR3 protein is CASSPRGGLGYTF. The sequenced part of the CDR3 DNA is TGTGCCAGCTCACCAAGAGGCGGGTTGGGC.